These T cell receptor beta chains were read from a single sample in a study of blood T cell repertoires in COVID-19. Some clones are missing from TCRdb's copy, which holds only in-frame ones; the method was immunoSEQ multiplex PCR. The sample has around 200,000 clones, approximately 91% seen once; the top ten hold 0.72%. The sequenced material came from peripheral blood. The receptors stem from a middle-aged man with acute or convalescent COVID-19. Both conserved end residues are part of each CDR3. A D gene is named only where the DNA matches it firmly. Size values are once, few and many counts, or a class for expanded clones, and some rows have none.

j_call: TRBJ2-7
d_call: TRBD1
clone_size: .
v_call: TRBV18
cdr3_aa: CASSPPDRAYEQYF
cdr3_nt: TGTGCCAGCTCACCACCTGACAGGGCTTACGAGCAGTACTTC

j_call: TRBJ1-2
d_call: .
clone_size: .
v_call: TRBV13
cdr3_aa: CASSERGSNYGYTF
cdr3_nt: TGTGCCAGCAGCGAGAGAGGATCTAACTATGGCTACACCTTC

j_call: TRBJ2-7
d_call: .
clone_size: .
v_call: TRBV2
cdr3_aa: CASITSRIYEQYF
cdr3_nt: TGTGCCAGCATAACATCCCGAATCTACGAGCAGTACTTC

j_call: TRBJ2-7
d_call: .
clone_size: once
v_call: TRBV19
cdr3_aa: CASSGGRAYEQYF
cdr3_nt: TGTGCCAGTAGTGGCGGGCGCGCCTACGAGCAGTACTTC

j_call: TRBJ2-7
d_call: TRBD1
clone_size: .
v_call: TRBV27
cdr3_aa: CASSSGQASYEQYF
cdr3_nt: TGTGCCAGCAGTTCGGGACAGGCATCCTACGAGCAGTACTTC

j_call: TRBJ1-2
d_call: .
clone_size: many
v_call: TRBV19
cdr3_aa: CASSIGLSYGYTF
cdr3_nt: TGTGCCAGTAGTATCGGACTATCCTATGGCTACACCTTC

j_call: TRBJ2-1
d_call: TRBD2
clone_size: .
v_call: TRBV11-2
cdr3_aa: CASSSGTSYNEQFF
cdr3_nt: TGTGCCAGCAGCTCGGGGACTAGCTACAATGAGCAGTTCTTC

j_call: TRBJ1-1
d_call: .
clone_size: .
v_call: TRBV24-1
cdr3_aa: CATSDLNVVAMNTEAFF
cdr3_nt: TGTGCCACCAGTGATTTGAATGTGGTAGCCATGAACACTGAAGCTTTCTTT

j_call: TRBJ2-1
d_call: TRBD2
clone_size: .
v_call: TRBV11-2
cdr3_aa: CASSLEPGLAGYEQFF
cdr3_nt: TGTGCCAGCAGCTTGGAACCGGGACTAGCGGGATATGAGCAGTTCTTC

j_call: TRBJ2-5
d_call: .
clone_size: .
v_call: TRBV7-2
cdr3_aa: CASSYQVGGKETQYF
cdr3_nt: TGTGCCAGCAGCTACCAGGTCGGGGGAAAGGAGACCCAGTACTTC

j_call: TRBJ1-3
d_call: .
clone_size: few
v_call: TRBV18
cdr3_aa: CASSPNTGSGNTIYF
cdr3_nt: TGTGCCAGCTCACCAAATACAGGCTCTGGAAACACCATATATTTT

j_call: TRBJ2-7
d_call: .
clone_size: .
v_call: TRBV10-2
cdr3_aa: CASSDRRTYEQYF
cdr3_nt: TGCGCCAGCAGTGACAGGCGAACCTACGAGCAGTACTTC

j_call: TRBJ2-2
d_call: .
clone_size: .
v_call: TRBV6-6
cdr3_aa: CASSWGGDNTGELFF
cdr3_nt: TGTGCCAGCAGTTGGGGCGGCGACAACACCGGGGAGCTGTTTTTT

j_call: TRBJ1-2
d_call: .
clone_size: .
v_call: TRBV4-1
cdr3_aa: CASSQGPGLDGYTF
cdr3_nt: TGCGCCAGCAGCCAAGGACCAGGACTGGATGGCTACACCTTC

j_call: TRBJ2-1
d_call: TRBD2
clone_size: once
v_call: TRBV28
cdr3_aa: CASSLGGRAYNEQFF
cdr3_nt: TGTGCCAGCAGTTTAGGAGGGAGGGCCTACAATGAGCAGTTCTTC

j_call: TRBJ1-1
d_call: TRBD1
clone_size: few
v_call: TRBV19
cdr3_aa: CASSIRQGAEAFF
cdr3_nt: TGTGCCAGTAGTATACGGCAGGGGGCGGAAGCTTTCTTT

j_call: TRBJ2-7
d_call: .
clone_size: .
v_call: TRBV11-2
cdr3_aa: CASSRNLREQYF
cdr3_nt: TGTGCCAGCAGCCGTAATCTACGCGAGCAGTACTTC

j_call: TRBJ2-7
d_call: TRBD1
clone_size: .
v_call: TRBV9
cdr3_aa: CASSIQGQGASEQYF
cdr3_nt: TGTGCCAGCAGCATTCAGGGACAGGGGGCTTCCGAGCAGTACTTC

j_call: TRBJ2-7
d_call: .
clone_size: many
v_call: TRBV11-2
cdr3_aa: CASSSEVGGPYEQYF
cdr3_nt: TGTGCCAGCAGCTCTGAGGTGGGGGGGCCCTACGAGCAGTACTTC

j_call: TRBJ2-1
d_call: .
clone_size: .
v_call: TRBV11-3
cdr3_aa: CASSFRGDPYNEQFF
cdr3_nt: TGTGCCAGCAGCTTCAGGGGGGACCCCTACAATGAGCAGTTCTTC

j_call: TRBJ2-1
d_call: .
clone_size: .
v_call: TRBV28
cdr3_aa: CASRWTGRGEQFF
cdr3_nt: TGTGCCAGCAGGTGGACAGGGAGGGGTGAGCAGTTCTTC

j_call: TRBJ2-5
d_call: .
clone_size: .
v_call: TRBV11-2
cdr3_aa: CASSFVLAGETQYF
cdr3_nt: TGTGCCAGCAGCTTTGTACTAGCTGGGGAGACCCAGTACTTC

j_call: TRBJ2-7
d_call: TRBD1
clone_size: .
v_call: TRBV28
cdr3_aa: CASSFKTLDRVFYEQYF
cdr3_nt: TGTGCCAGCAGTTTCAAAACTCTGGACAGGGTCTTCTACGAGCAGTACTTC

j_call: TRBJ2-2
d_call: TRBD1
clone_size: .
v_call: TRBV9
cdr3_aa: CASRGQGTNTGELFF
cdr3_nt: TGTGCCAGCAGAGGACAGGGAACGAACACCGGGGAGCTGTTTTTT

j_call: TRBJ2-7
d_call: TRBD1
clone_size: .
v_call: TRBV27
cdr3_aa: CASSLRRQGYEQYF
cdr3_nt: TGTGCCAGCAGTTTAAGACGACAGGGTTACGAGCAGTACTTC

j_call: TRBJ2-5
d_call: TRBD2
clone_size: .
v_call: TRBV7-2
cdr3_aa: CASSLDPLAGARETQYF
cdr3_nt: TGTGCCAGCAGCTTAGATCCACTAGCGGGGGCCCGAGAGACCCAGTACTTC

j_call: TRBJ1-2
d_call: .
clone_size: .
v_call: TRBV9
cdr3_aa: CASSVDPANYGYTF
cdr3_nt: TGTGCCAGCAGCGTAGACCCGGCTAACTATGGCTACACCTTC

j_call: TRBJ2-1
d_call: .
clone_size: few
v_call: TRBV7-3
cdr3_aa: CASSPEGNEQFF
cdr3_nt: TGTGCCAGCAGCCCCGAGGGCAATGAGCAGTTCTTC

j_call: TRBJ2-2
d_call: TRBD2
clone_size: .
v_call: TRBV5-1
cdr3_aa: CASSEASGPATGELFF
cdr3_nt: TGCGCCAGCAGCGAAGCTAGCGGGCCCGCCACCGGGGAGCTGTTTTTT

j_call: TRBJ2-7
d_call: TRBD2
clone_size: .
v_call: TRBV28
cdr3_aa: CASIASVGGGLAGPREQYF
cdr3_nt: TGTGCCAGCATTGCGTCAGTGGGGGGTGGGCTAGCGGGACCTAGGGAGCAGTACTTC

j_call: TRBJ1-1
d_call: TRBD1
clone_size: .
v_call: TRBV2
cdr3_aa: CASSEGTGGATAFF
cdr3_nt: TGTGCCAGCAGTGAAGGGACAGGGGGGGCTACGGCTTTCTTT

j_call: TRBJ1-6
d_call: .
clone_size: .
v_call: TRBV27
cdr3_aa: CASKQNNSPLHF
cdr3_nt: TGTGCCAGCAAACAAAATAATTCACCCCTCCACTTT

j_call: TRBJ2-5
d_call: TRBD1
clone_size: .
v_call: TRBV15
cdr3_aa: CATETGQKGTQYF
cdr3_nt: TGTGCCACCGAGACAGGGCAAAAAGGGACCCAGTACTTC

j_call: TRBJ2-1
d_call: TRBD2
clone_size: .
v_call: TRBV7-2
cdr3_aa: CASSFKREGHEQFF
cdr3_nt: TGTGCCAGCAGCTTTAAGCGGGAGGGCCACGAGCAGTTCTTC

j_call: TRBJ2-1
d_call: TRBD2
clone_size: .
v_call: TRBV11-2
cdr3_aa: CASSLVSLAGYNEQFF
cdr3_nt: TGTGCCAGCAGCTTAGTTTCCCTAGCGGGCTACAATGAGCAGTTCTTC

j_call: TRBJ1-1
d_call: .
clone_size: once
v_call: TRBV3-1/TRBV3-2
cdr3_aa: CASSQGGGLTEAFF
cdr3_nt: TGTGCCAGCAGCCAAGGCGGAGGGCTCACTGAAGCTTTCTTT

j_call: TRBJ2-7
d_call: .
clone_size: .
v_call: TRBV27
cdr3_aa: CASSSPWSSYEQYF
cdr3_nt: TGTGCCAGCAGTTCCCCTTGGAGCTCCTACGAGCAGTACTTC

j_call: TRBJ1-1
d_call: TRBD1
clone_size: .
v_call: TRBV5-1
cdr3_aa: CASRDRGTEAFF
cdr3_nt: TGCGCCAGCAGAGACAGGGGTACTGAAGCTTTCTTT

j_call: TRBJ2-3
d_call: TRBD2
clone_size: few
v_call: TRBV27
cdr3_aa: CASSLWREDTDTQYF
cdr3_nt: TGTGCCAGCAGTTTATGGCGGGAGGACACAGATACGCAGTATTTT

j_call: TRBJ2-1
d_call: TRBD2
clone_size: once
v_call: TRBV6-5
cdr3_aa: CASSLLAGVNNEQFF
cdr3_nt: TGTGCCAGCAGTCTTCTAGCGGGAGTTAACAATGAGCAGTTCTTC

j_call: TRBJ1-4
d_call: .
clone_size: .
v_call: TRBV20-1
cdr3_aa: CSGSQGPTLFF
cdr3_nt: TGCAGTGGCTCACAGGGACCAACGCTGTTTTTT

j_call: TRBJ1-2
d_call: .
clone_size: once
v_call: TRBV7-9
cdr3_aa: CASSLVPTAVSFYGYTF
cdr3_nt: TGTGCCAGCAGCTTAGTACCGACAGCAGTCAGTTTCTATGGCTACACCTTC

j_call: TRBJ1-4
d_call: TRBD1
clone_size: .
v_call: TRBV7-2
cdr3_aa: CASSLGQGYEKLFF
cdr3_nt: TGTGCCAGCAGCTTAGGACAGGGGTATGAAAAACTGTTTTTT

j_call: TRBJ2-2
d_call: .
clone_size: .
v_call: TRBV4-1
cdr3_aa: CASSQVRGSKGTGELFF
cdr3_nt: TGCGCCAGCAGCCAAGTACGGGGGTCTAAAGGCACCGGGGAGCTGTTTTTT

j_call: TRBJ1-1
d_call: TRBD1
clone_size: .
v_call: TRBV9
cdr3_aa: CASSFDRVDTEAFF
cdr3_nt: TGTGCCAGCAGCTTCGACAGGGTAGACACTGAAGCTTTCTTT

j_call: TRBJ2-7
d_call: TRBD1
clone_size: .
v_call: TRBV5-4
cdr3_aa: CASSSEPQGAYEQYF
cdr3_nt: TGTGCCAGCAGCTCGGAACCACAGGGGGCCTACGAGCAGTACTTC

j_call: TRBJ2-7
d_call: TRBD1
clone_size: .
v_call: TRBV5-6
cdr3_aa: CASSMDRSYEQYF
cdr3_nt: TGTGCCAGCAGCATGGACAGGAGTTACGAGCAGTACTTC

j_call: TRBJ2-7
d_call: TRBD2
clone_size: once
v_call: TRBV4-3
cdr3_aa: CASSPGYLGTSGSHEQYF
cdr3_nt: TGCGCCAGCAGCCCCGGCTACCTTGGGACTAGCGGGAGCCACGAGCAGTACTTC

j_call: TRBJ1-2
d_call: .
clone_size: once
v_call: TRBV3-1/TRBV3-2
cdr3_aa: CASSQEPRYYGYTF
cdr3_nt: TGTGCCAGCAGCCAAGAACCCCGGTACTATGGCTACACCTTC

j_call: TRBJ2-7
d_call: TRBD1
clone_size: .
v_call: TRBV6-2/TRBV6-3
cdr3_aa: CASSYVAGQGAYEQYF
cdr3_nt: TGTGCCAGCAGTTACGTGGCGGGACAGGGGGCTTACGAGCAGTACTTC

j_call: TRBJ2-3
d_call: TRBD2
clone_size: .
v_call: TRBV28
cdr3_aa: CASSEALAGEGTQYF
cdr3_nt: TGTGCCAGCAGTGAAGCCCTAGCGGGGGAGGGGACGCAGTATTTT

j_call: TRBJ1-1
d_call: TRBD1
clone_size: .
v_call: TRBV5-1
cdr3_aa: CASTPTGVSTEAFF
cdr3_nt: TGCGCCAGCACTCCGACAGGGGTGAGCACTGAAGCTTTCTTT

j_call: TRBJ2-5
d_call: .
clone_size: .
v_call: TRBV11-2
cdr3_aa: CASSSQETQYF
cdr3_nt: TGTGCCAGCAGCTCGCAAGAGACCCAGTACTTC

j_call: TRBJ2-7
d_call: .
clone_size: .
v_call: TRBV11-3
cdr3_aa: CASSYTKGSYEQYF
cdr3_nt: TGTGCCAGCAGCTACACGAAGGGGTCCTACGAGCAGTACTTC

j_call: TRBJ2-2
d_call: .
clone_size: .
v_call: TRBV11-2
cdr3_aa: CASSLIWGRKLTGELFF
cdr3_nt: TGTGCCAGCAGCTTAATTTGGGGCCGAAAGCTCACCGGGGAGCTGTTTTTT

j_call: TRBJ1-1
d_call: .
clone_size: .
v_call: TRBV7-9
cdr3_aa: CASSPRGLPGFLNTEAFF
cdr3_nt: TGTGCCAGCAGCCCTAGGGGTCTTCCAGGTTTTTTGAACACTGAAGCTTTCTTT

j_call: TRBJ2-7
d_call: TRBD1
clone_size: once
v_call: TRBV4-1
cdr3_aa: CASSQVLKGADEQYF
cdr3_nt: TGCGCCAGCAGCCAAGTCTTGAAGGGGGCGGACGAGCAGTACTTC